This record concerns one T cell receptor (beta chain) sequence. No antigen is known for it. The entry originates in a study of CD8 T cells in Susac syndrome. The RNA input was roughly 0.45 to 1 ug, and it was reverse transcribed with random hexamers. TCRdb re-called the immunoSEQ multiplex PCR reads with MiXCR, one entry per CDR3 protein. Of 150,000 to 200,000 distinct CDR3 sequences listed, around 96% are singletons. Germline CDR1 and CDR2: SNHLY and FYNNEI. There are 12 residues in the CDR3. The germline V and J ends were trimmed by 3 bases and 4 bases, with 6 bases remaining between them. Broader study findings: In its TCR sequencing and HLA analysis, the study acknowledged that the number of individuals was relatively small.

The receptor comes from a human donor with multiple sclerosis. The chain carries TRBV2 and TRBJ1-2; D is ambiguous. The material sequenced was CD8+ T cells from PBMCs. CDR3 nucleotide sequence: TGTGCCAGCAGTGACAAATCCTATGGCTACACCTTC. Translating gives CASSDKSYGYTF.